The clone carrying this T cell receptor (beta chain) showed up just a few times. Its antigen is not known. Other DNA sequences in the same sample also yield this CDR3. The sample is drawn from a study of shared clonotypes between healthy human individuals. Across the study: CD4 naive cells filled three plates per donor, CD4 memory three, CD8 naive two and CD8 memory one.

There were only Caucasian adults among the donors, and all lived in Nashville, Tennessee. Splitting of CD4+ cells produced CD45RA+ naive and CD45RA-negative memory subsets. Study-wide results and caveats: Generally, naive subsets came out with larger estimated richness than memory subsets.

Germline V gives CDR1 SGHRS, CDR2 YFSETQ. The CDR3 runs 14 residues. Between the trimmed V and J ends, which lost 3 bases and 1 base, there was a span of 9 bases. Only in-frame clones appear in the TCRdb table, and some are missing; sequencing was by immunoSEQ multiplex PCR. The table has roughly 1,000,000 clones, more than 75% seen once. The source material was memory CD4+ T cells from PBMCs. Subset described: CD45RA-negative fraction. The chain uses TRBV5-1 and TRBJ2-3; D possibly corresponds to TRBD1 (6 bases). The receptor was derived from a young man in good health. Some clones in this sample may be carry-over from other donors' samples. CDR3 bases: TGCGCCAGCAGCTCAGGGGCTGGCACAGATACGCAGTATTTT. As protein: CASSSGAGTDTQYF.